A single sample is the source of the 24 T cell receptor beta chains below, sequenced in a study of shared clonotypes between healthy human individuals. The data were produced by immunoSEQ multiplex PCR, yet TCRdb's version contains in-frame clones alone and is incomplete. The repertoire holds about 660,000 clones, with roughly 70% as singletons. The sample taken for sequencing was memory CD4+ T cells sorted from blood. Subset described: CD45RA-negative fraction. The receptor set was obtained from a woman between 25 and 40 years old in good health.

The genes are TRBV5-6 and TRBJ2-7, with D perhaps matching TRBD1 (5 bases). Trimming removed 1 base from V and 2 bases from J, with 7 bases in between. The CDR3 sequence is 13 residues long. CDR1 and CDR2 from the germline V gene are SGHDT and YYEEEE. As DNA, the CDR3 is TGTGCCAGCAGCTTGCTCAGGGCCTACGAGCAGTACTTC. Translating gives CASSLLRAYEQYF.

In this sample, this clone turned up once. This may stem from a read error, because a much larger clone lies one nucleotide away. V and J are TRBV30 and TRBJ2-3; D call uncertain. V was shortened by 0 bases and J by 1 base, with 11 bases between the two germline ends. CDR3 size: 15 residues. CDR1 and CDR2 (germline): GTSNPN, SVGIG (reference sequence). The CDR3 reads CAWSVLGGGTDTQYF. The CDR3 DNA reads as TGTGCCTGGAGTGTACTGGGCGGTGGCACAGATACGCAGTATTTT.

The chain carries TRBV5-1 and TRBJ1-3; no clear D gene. Trimming stripped 4 bases from V and 1 base from J, with 21 bases between. Germline CDR1 reads SGHRS; CDR2 reads YFSETQ. There are 18 residues in the CDR3. The CDR3 DNA is TGCGCCAGCAGCCCGCGGGCCTTCCTTGGGCCTTCTGGAAACACCATATATTTT. Translation: CASSPRAFLGPSGNTIYF. The full variable domain, with the rest looked up from reference TRBV5-1 and TRBJ1-3, is KAGVTQTPRYLIKTRGQQVTLSCSPISGHRSVSWYQQTPGQGLQFLFEYFSETQRNKGNFPGRFSGRQFSNSRSEMNVSTLELGDSALYLCASSPRAFLGPSGNTIYFGEGSWLTVV.

The chain links TRBV29-1 to TRBJ2-7; TRBD2 matches 7 bases. This CDR3 is 12 amino acids long. CDR1 and CDR2 from the germline V gene are SQVTM and ANQGSEA. The junction had 5 bases not matched to a gene; V was cut back by 0 bases and J by 9 bases. CDR3 residues: CSVEDFSSGQYF. The CDR3 bases are TGCAGCGTTGAAGATTTCTCTAGCGGGCAGTACTTC.

The rearrangement uses TRBV28 and TRBJ1-5; tentative D call: TRBD1 (6 bases). This CDR3 is 14 amino acids long. Germline values: CDR1 MDHEN, CDR2 SYDVKM. The germline V and J ends were trimmed by 3 bases and 3 bases, with 9 bases remaining between them. The CDR3 DNA reads as TGTGCCAGCAGTTTTGGGACACCCAATCAGCCCCAGCATTTT. Translation: CASSFGTPNQPQHF.

The J gene is TRBJ2-5, the V gene TRBV19; the match to TRBD2 covers 8 bases. CDR1 is LNHDA and CDR2 is SQIVND in the germline V gene (reference sequence). The CDR3 loop spans 14 amino acids. Germline trimming cut 6 bases from V and 4 bases from J; bases unmatched to any gene: 7. CDR3 sequence: CASRPSSGRETQYF. In DNA form, the CDR3 reads TGTGCCAGTAGGCCCTCCAGCGGGAGAGAGACCCAGTACTTC.

The chain joins TRBV27 to TRBJ1-4, with D unclear. CDR1 and CDR2 (germline): MNHEY, SMNVEV (reference sequence). The germline V and J ends were trimmed by 5 bases and 8 bases, with 27 bases remaining between them. This CDR3 region has 18 residues. The CDR3 nucleotides are TGTGCCAGCAGTAAAACGTCAGGTGGTCACGGGATGGGCGAAAAACTGTTTTTT. Its translation is CASSKTSGGHGMGEKLFF.

This sequence joins TRBV5-4 and TRBJ2-7; tentatively, D is TRBD1 (6 bases). Trimming stripped 0 bases from V and 7 bases from J, with 14 bases between. Looked up from germline, CDR1 is SGHNT and CDR2 is YYREEE (reference sequence). The CDR3 length is 14 residues. This chain's CDR3 is CASSLATGIGEQYF. In nucleotides, the CDR3 is TGTGCCAGCAGCTTGGCGACAGGCATTGGGGAGCAGTACTTC.

The V and J genes are TRBV6-5 and TRBJ1-4, with D perhaps TRBD1 (6 bases). V dropped 0 bases and J dropped 4 bases, with 12 bases sitting between them. Germline V gene sequence: CDR1 MNHEY, CDR2 SVGAGI. This CDR3 is 16 amino acids long. CDR3 DNA sequence: TGTGCCAGCAGTTACTCCTACGGACAGTTTAATGAAAAACTGTTTTTT. As protein: CASSYSYGQFNEKLFF.

J is TRBJ2-1 and V is TRBV14, with a possible D match to TRBD1 (6 bases). In germline, CDR1 is SGHDN, CDR2 FVKESK. The CDR3 contains 14 residues. Trimming cost V 1 base and J 8 bases, with 12 bases left between them. The CDR3 sequence: CASSQVWDTDEQFF. The DNA of the CDR3 is TGTGCCAGCAGCCAAGTTTGGGACACAGATGAGCAGTTCTTC.

The chain joins TRBV29-1 to TRBJ1-5; D uncertain. Germline V gene lookup returns CDR1 SQVTM and CDR2 ANQGSEA. CDR3 length: 13 amino acids. Trimming removed 4 bases at V and 5 bases at J, with 12 bases between. CDR3 residues: CSVAWEEDQPQHF. CDR3 sequence (DNA): TGCAGCGTTGCGTGGGAAGAGGATCAGCCCCAGCATTTT.

The chain links TRBV7-3 to TRBJ2-6; D is perhaps TRBD1 (6 bases). Trimming stripped 5 bases from V and 0 bases from J, with 11 bases between. The CDR3 consists of 16 residues. Germline CDR1 SGHTA, CDR2 FQGTGA. DNA for the CDR3: TGTGCCAGCAGCCCCGACAGGACCTCTGGGGCCAACGTCCTGACTTTC. This translates into CASSPDRTSGANVLTF.

This clone is a singleton in its sample. A clone one base away is much larger, so this may be a read error. CDR3 amino acids: CASSFGETQYF. The CDR3 coding sequence is TGTGCCAGCAGTTTCGGGGAGACCCAGTACTTC. The chain links TRBV6-6 to TRBJ2-5; D is unclear. Looked up from germline, CDR1 is MNHNY and CDR2 is SVGAGI (reference sequence). The CDR3 runs to 11 residues. Deletions cut 4 bases from V and 5 bases from J, with 5 bases between.

The CDR3 nucleotides are TGTGCCAGCAGTGTTGGGAACTGGAACACTGAAGCTTTCTTT. It codes for CASSVGNWNTEAFF. The V call is TRBV6-1, the J call TRBJ1-1; unclear D gene. This CDR3 contains 14 residues. Germline CDR1 and CDR2: MNHNS and SASEGT. V was shortened by 4 bases and J by 1 base, with 10 bases between the two germline ends.

This chain links TRBV4-2 with TRBJ1-2, with TRBD1 identical over 7 bases. Germline CDR1 reads LGHNA; CDR2 reads YNFKEQ. J gave up 4 bases and V 5 bases, and 4 bases lay outside the gene matches. This CDR3 is 13 amino acids long. CDR3 in DNA: TGTGCCAGCAGCAGTGACAGGGCCTATGGCTACACCTTC. This sequence encodes CASSSDRAYGYTF.

The J gene is TRBJ2-1, the V gene TRBV28; 7 nucleotides match TRBD2. The length of the CDR3 is 13 residues. The junction had 7 bases not matched to a gene; V was cut back by 8 bases and J by 6 bases. Germline lookup yields CDR1 MDHEN and CDR2 SYDVKM. The CDR3 is CASSLAGANEQFF. CDR3 DNA sequence: TGTGCCAGCTCTCTCGCGGGAGCCAATGAGCAGTTCTTC. Combining the CDR3 with reference TRBV28 and TRBJ2-1 gives the whole variable domain DVKVTQSSRYLVKRTGEKVFLECVQDMDHENMFWYRQDPGLGLRLIYFSYDVKMKEKGDIPEGYSVSREKKERFSLILESASTNQTSMYLCASSLAGANEQFFGPGTRLTVL.

The chain employs TRBV14 and TRBJ2-7; tentatively, D is TRBD1 (5 bases). The CDR3 has 13 amino acids. With 5 bases removed from V and 4 bases from J, the gap between germline ends came to 12 bases. Germline V CDR1 and CDR2: SGHDN, FVKESK. The CDR3 DNA is TGTGCCAGCAGCTATTCGACAGCTTACGAGCAGTACTTC. It encodes CASSYSTAYEQYF.

The chain carries TRBV15 and TRBJ1-3; no firm D call. Per germline, CDR1 LNHNV and CDR2 YYDKDF (reference sequence). The CDR3 contains 16 residues. V dropped 0 bases and J dropped 0 bases, with 9 bases sitting between them. The CDR3: CATSRDLGSSGNTIYF. In DNA, the CDR3 is TGTGCCACCAGCAGAGATCTGGGGAGCTCTGGAAACACCATATATTTT.

In its sample, this clone was seen a few times. The chain carries TRBV7-8 and TRBJ2-7, with 7 bases aligning to TRBD1. CDR3 length: 15 amino acids. V trimming: 5 bases; J trimming: 0 bases; junction bases outside the gene matches: 7. Germline V gene data show CDR1 as SGHVS and CDR2 as FQNEAQ. DNA of the CDR3: TGTGCCAGCAGCACTAGACAGGGAAACTCCTACGAGCAGTACTTC. Amino acid sequence: CASSTRQGNSYEQYF.

V usage is TRBV27 and J usage is TRBJ1-1; a possible D gene is TRBD1 (5 bases). CDR3 length: 14 amino acids. Germline CDR1 and CDR2: MNHEY and SMNVEV (reference sequence). Trimming removed 5 bases from V and 6 bases from J, with 16 bases in between. CDR3 residues: CASSIHWGTAEAFF. Here the CDR3 DNA reads TGTGCCAGCAGTATACATTGGGGCACCGCTGAAGCTTTCTTT.

V is TRBV19 and J is TRBJ1-1; D perhaps matches TRBD1 (6 bases). Between the trimmed V and J ends, which lost 5 bases and 6 bases, there was a span of 19 bases. The CDR3 runs to 15 residues. Germline loops: CDR1 LNHDA, CDR2 SQIVND (reference sequence). This chain's CDR3 is CASSPTGGGGSEAFF. For the CDR3, the DNA is TGTGCCAGTAGTCCCACCGGAGGGGGAGGCTCTGAAGCTTTCTTT.

The V call is TRBV2, the J call TRBJ2-1; a weak D match, TRBD2 (5 bases). The CDR3 has 16 amino acids. The germline V gene has CDR1 SNHLY and CDR2 FYNNEI. Trimming took 7 bases from V and 1 from J, leaving 17 bases between them. In nucleotides, the CDR3 is TGTGCCAGCACCCGGGGAGTAGTGGGGTCCTACAATGAGCAGTTCTTC. This sequence encodes CASTRGVVGSYNEQFF. The variable domain in full, completed from reference TRBV2 and TRBJ2-1, reads EPEVTQTPSHQVTQMGQEVILRCVPISNHLYFYWYRQILGQKVEFLVSFYNNEISEKSEIFDDQFSVERPDGSNFTLKIRSTKLEDSAMYFCASTRGVVGSYNEQFFGPGTRLTVL.

On this clone: Other DNA sequences from this sample encode an identical CDR3 as well. This rearrangement joins TRBV10-2 to TRBJ2-1, with 11 bases that match TRBD2. The CDR3 runs 14 residues. Germline values: CDR1 WSHSY, CDR2 SAAADI. V was clipped by 8 bases and J by 7 bases; unmatched bases: 7. For the CDR3, the DNA is TGCGCCAGCTCGGGGCTAGCGGGAGGAAATGAGCAGTTCTTC. This codes for CASSGLAGGNEQFF.

The V gene is TRBV5-4, the J gene TRBJ2-1; tentatively, D is TRBD1 (6 bases). The CDR3 covers 16 residues. The germline V gene has CDR1 SGHNT and CDR2 YYREEE (reference sequence). V dropped 5 bases and J dropped 4 bases, with 19 bases sitting between them. The CDR3 region has the DNA TGTGCCAGCAGTCGGCAACAGGGTGGAAAGTACAATGAGCAGTTCTTC. It codes for CASSRQQGGKYNEQFF.